The clone carrying this T cell receptor (beta chain) was seen many times. A TCRbeta library incorporating unique molecular identifiers was prepared. TCRdb re-called the PCR reads through MiXCR, storing one row per CDR3 protein. The sample holds about 360,000 distinct CDR3 sequences; about an eighth are singletons and the top ten take about 4.5%. This sample is drawn from a study of T-cell reconstitution after alpha-beta-depleted transplantation in children. The origin of this receptor is a human donor who donated a stem cell graft to a child with Fanconi anemia. The sample was PBMCs, taken from the stem cell graft.

The DNA of the CDR3 is TGTGCCAGCAGCCACGACAGTAGCAATCAGCCCCAGCATTTT. It specifies CASSHDSSNQPQHF. The chain has TRBV12-3 or TRBV12-4 and TRBJ1-5, with a possible D match to TRBD1 (5 bases). The germline V and J ends were trimmed by 6 bases and 0 bases, with 9 bases remaining between them. This CDR3 has 14 amino acids.